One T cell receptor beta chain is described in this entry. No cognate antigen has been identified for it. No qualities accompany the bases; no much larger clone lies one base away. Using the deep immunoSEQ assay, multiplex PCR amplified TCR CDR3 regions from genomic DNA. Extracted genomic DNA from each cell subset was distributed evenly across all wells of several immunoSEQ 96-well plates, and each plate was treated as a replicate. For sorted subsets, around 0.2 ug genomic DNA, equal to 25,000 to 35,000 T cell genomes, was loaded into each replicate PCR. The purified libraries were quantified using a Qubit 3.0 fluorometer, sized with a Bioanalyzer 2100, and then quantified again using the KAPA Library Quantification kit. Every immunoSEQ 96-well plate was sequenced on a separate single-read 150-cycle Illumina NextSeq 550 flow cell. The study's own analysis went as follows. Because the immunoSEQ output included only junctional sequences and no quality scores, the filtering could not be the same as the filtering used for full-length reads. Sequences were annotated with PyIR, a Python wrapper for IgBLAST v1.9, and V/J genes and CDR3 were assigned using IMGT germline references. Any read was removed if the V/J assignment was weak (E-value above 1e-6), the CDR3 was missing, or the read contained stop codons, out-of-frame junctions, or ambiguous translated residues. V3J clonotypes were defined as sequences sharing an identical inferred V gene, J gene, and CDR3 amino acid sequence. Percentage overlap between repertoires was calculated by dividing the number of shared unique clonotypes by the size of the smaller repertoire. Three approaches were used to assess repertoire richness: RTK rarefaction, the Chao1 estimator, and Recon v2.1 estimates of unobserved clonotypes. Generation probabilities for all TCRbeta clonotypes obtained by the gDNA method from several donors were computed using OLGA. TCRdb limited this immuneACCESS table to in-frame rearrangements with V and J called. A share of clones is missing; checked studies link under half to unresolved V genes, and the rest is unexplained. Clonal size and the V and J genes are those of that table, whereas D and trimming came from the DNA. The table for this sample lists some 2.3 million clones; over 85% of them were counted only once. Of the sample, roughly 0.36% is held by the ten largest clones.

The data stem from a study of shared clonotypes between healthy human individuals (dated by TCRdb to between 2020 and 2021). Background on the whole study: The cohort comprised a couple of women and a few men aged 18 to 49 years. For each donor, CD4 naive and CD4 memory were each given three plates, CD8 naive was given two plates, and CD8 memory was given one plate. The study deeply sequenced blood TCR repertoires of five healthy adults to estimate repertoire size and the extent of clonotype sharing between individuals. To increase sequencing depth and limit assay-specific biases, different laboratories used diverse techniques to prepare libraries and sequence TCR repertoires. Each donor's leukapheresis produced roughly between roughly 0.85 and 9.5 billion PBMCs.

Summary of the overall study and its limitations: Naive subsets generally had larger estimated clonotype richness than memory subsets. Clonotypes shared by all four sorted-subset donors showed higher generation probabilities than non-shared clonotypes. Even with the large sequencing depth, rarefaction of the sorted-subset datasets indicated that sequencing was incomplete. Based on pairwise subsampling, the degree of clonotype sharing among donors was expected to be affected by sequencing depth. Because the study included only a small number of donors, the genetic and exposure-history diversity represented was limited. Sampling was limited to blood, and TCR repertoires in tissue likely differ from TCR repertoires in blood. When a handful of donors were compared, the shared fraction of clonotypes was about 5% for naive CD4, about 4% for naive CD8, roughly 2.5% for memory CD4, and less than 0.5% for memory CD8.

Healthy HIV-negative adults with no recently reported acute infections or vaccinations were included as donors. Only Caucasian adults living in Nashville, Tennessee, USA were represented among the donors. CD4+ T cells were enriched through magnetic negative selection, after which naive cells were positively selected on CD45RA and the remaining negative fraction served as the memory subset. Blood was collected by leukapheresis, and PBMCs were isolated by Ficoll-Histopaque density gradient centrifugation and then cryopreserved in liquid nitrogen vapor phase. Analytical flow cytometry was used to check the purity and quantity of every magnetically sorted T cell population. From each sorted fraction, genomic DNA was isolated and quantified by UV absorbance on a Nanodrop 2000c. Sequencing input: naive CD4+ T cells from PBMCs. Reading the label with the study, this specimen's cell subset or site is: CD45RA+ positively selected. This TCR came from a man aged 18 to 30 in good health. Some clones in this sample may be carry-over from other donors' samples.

This receptor has the CDR3 CATSRDVLAGVISYNEQFF. DNA sequence: TGTGCCACCAGCAGAGATGTACTAGCGGGAGTAATCTCCTACAATGAGCAGTTCTTC. The sequence joins TRBV15 to TRBJ2-1, with 11 junctional bases fitting TRBD2. CDR1 and CDR2 (LNHNV, YYDKDF) derive from the germline V gene (reference sequence). The CDR3 starts with the cysteine, ends with the phenylalanine, and has 19 residues. Just CDR3 DNA is preserved here, 57 bases in frame from base 1. V is trimmed back by 0 bases and J by 0 bases, and the junction contains 7 bases that no gene match accounts for. Here the CDR3 is joined to the reference TRBV15 and TRBJ2-1 genes, and the full variable domain is: DAMVIQNPRYQVTQFGKPVTLSCSQTLNHNVMYWYQQKSSQAPKLLFHYYDKDFNNEADTPDNFQSRRPNTSFCFLDIRSPGLGDTAMYLCATSRDVLAGVISYNEQFFGPGTRLTVL.